Sequencing of this T cell receptor beta chain was carried out in a study of shared clonotypes between healthy human individuals. CDR3 length: 13 amino acids. The germline gives CDR1 MNHEY, CDR2 SMNVEV (reference sequence). V was trimmed by 3 bases and J by 4 bases, leaving 10 bases between them. Running of the assay took place at deep level. The assay was immunoSEQ multiplex PCR, and TCRdb's table has in-frame clones only and misses some. The data hold 470,000 or so clones, with about 85% observed a single time. The rearrangement links TRBV27 to TRBJ2-7; D might be TRBD1 (6 bases). Sequencing was performed on PBMCs. The source is a middle-aged woman in good health. Some clones in this sample may be carry-over from other donors' samples. DNA for the CDR3: TGTGCCAGCAGTTTGAGGGGGATGTACGAGCAGTACTTC. This sequence encodes CASSLRGMYEQYF.